Below, one TCR beta chain is given with its context. Its antigen is undetermined. CDR1 is MNHNS, CDR2 SASEGT, per germline. This CDR3 comprises 16 residues. V was trimmed by 5 bases and J by 7 bases, leaving 18 bases between them. Whole-study results and caveats: Tumor memory CD4+ T cell TCR gene usage was found to cluster with blood and lymph node memory CD4+ cells and with lymph node naive CD4+ cells.

MiXCR, applied by TCRdb to the 5' RACE reads, yields one record per CDR3 protein. The profile shows 5,500 to 6,000 distinct CDR3 sequences, 30% to 35% of them singletons. This sequence was found in a female donor with breast cancer. Specimen: memory CD4+ T cells sorted from a lymph node. As to subset: memory CD4+ T cells, CD4+CD45RO+CD25-. The J gene is TRBJ1-6, the V gene TRBV6-1; maybe TRBD1 (5 bases). The CDR3 loop reads CASSREAGEPNSPLHF. The CDR3 DNA follows: TGTGCCAGCAGTCGTGAAGCGGGGGAGCCGAATTCACCCCTCCACTTT.